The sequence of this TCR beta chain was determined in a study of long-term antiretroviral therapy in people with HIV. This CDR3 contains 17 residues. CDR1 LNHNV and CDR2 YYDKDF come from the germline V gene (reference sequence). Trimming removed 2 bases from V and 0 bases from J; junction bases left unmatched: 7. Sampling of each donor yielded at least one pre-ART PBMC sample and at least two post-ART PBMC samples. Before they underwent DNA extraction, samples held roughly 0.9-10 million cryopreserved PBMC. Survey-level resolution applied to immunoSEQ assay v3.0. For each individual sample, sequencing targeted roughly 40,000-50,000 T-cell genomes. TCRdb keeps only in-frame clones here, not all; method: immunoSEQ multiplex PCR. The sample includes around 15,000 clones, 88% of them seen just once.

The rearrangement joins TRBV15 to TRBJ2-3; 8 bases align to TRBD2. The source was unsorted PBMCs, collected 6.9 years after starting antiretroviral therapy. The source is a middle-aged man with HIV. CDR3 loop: CATSRSRGLVSTDTQYF. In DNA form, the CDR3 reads TGTGCCACCAGCAGATCTCGGGGACTAGTGAGCACAGATACGCAGTATTTT.